Below are 20 T cell receptor beta chains sequenced from a single sample in a study of read filtering for tumor transcriptome and immune sequencing. From roughly 400 ng of RNA, a library with molecular barcoded alpha/delta and beta/gamma adaptors was made. TCRdb reprocessed the reads via MiXCR and lists one record per CDR3 protein. The top ten hold 13% to 15% of the sample, which has 50,000 or so distinct CDR3 sequences, less than 15% seen once. The sequenced material came from a population of CD138-negative cells sorted from bone marrow. The receptors were sampled from a donor aged 40 or over with multiple myeloma.

In the case of this clonotype: It differs at one base from a far larger clone, so likely a read error. Because the CDR3 is missing its conserved closing phenylalanine or tryptophan, this is likely a read error. The genes are TRBV7-8 and TRBJ2-1; 7 nucleotides match TRBD2. This CDR3 comprises 15 residues. Per germline, CDR1 SGHVS and CDR2 FQNEAQ. J gave up 3 bases and V 3 bases, and 5 bases lay outside the gene matches. CDR3 in amino acids: CASSLGGGYYNEQFL. The DNA for the CDR3 is TGTGCCAGCAGCTTGGGCGGGGGATACTACAATGAGCAGTTCCTC.

This clonotype was seen ten or more times. V gene TRBV2 combines with J gene TRBJ2-3; D remains unclear. The CDR3 loop spans 11 amino acids. V was clipped by 2 bases and J by 4 bases, with 1 base between them. Germline V gene sequence: CDR1 SNHLY, CDR2 FYNNEI. The CDR3 loop is CASSESDTQYF. Here the CDR3 DNA reads TGTGCCAGCAGTGAATCAGATACGCAGTATTTT.

This clonotype was seen repeatedly, ten times or more. The chain's CDR3 is CASSPTGGSTDTQYF. The CDR3 nucleotides read TGTGCCAGCAGCCCGACTGGCGGTAGCACAGATACGCAGTATTTT. The chain joins TRBV7-3 to TRBJ2-3; D is undetermined. This CDR3 is built from 15 residues. Looked up from germline, CDR1 is SGHTA and CDR2 is FQGTGA. V lost 5 bases and J 0 bases, leaving 12 bases between the germline ends. Based on the CDR3 plus reference TRBV7-3 and TRBJ2-3, the full variable domain is GAGVSQTPSNKVTEKGKYVELRCDPISGHTALYWYRQSLGQGPEFLIYFQGTGAADDSGLPNDRFFAVRPEGSVSTLKIQRTERGDSAVYLCASSPTGGSTDTQYFGPGTRLTVL.

This clonotype was recorded a few times. This may come from a read error, since a much larger clone is one base off. V gene TRBV18 combines with J gene TRBJ2-1; D is unresolved. Germline CDR1 KGHSH, CDR2 LQKENI. The CDR3 length is 14 residues. For the CDR3, the DNA is TGTGCCAGCTCACCACCTGTGACAAACAATGGGCAGTTCTTC. It yields the protein CASSPPVTNNGQFF.

This clonotype came up many times. The chain couples TRBV5-4 to TRBJ1-1; D remains ambiguous. The germline V gene encodes CDR1 SGHNT and CDR2 YYREEE (reference sequence). Trimming removed 1 base from V and 1 base from J, with 5 bases in between. This CDR3 contains 13 residues. The CDR3 region has the DNA TGTGCCAGCAGCTTGCGGGCGAACACTGAAGCTTTCTTT. Protein sequence: CASSLRANTEAFF.

This clonotype has ten or more counts. The J gene is TRBJ2-1, the V gene TRBV18; D may match TRBD1 or TRBD2 (5 bases each). The CDR3 runs 16 residues. Trimming removed 2 bases at V and 1 base at J, with 12 bases between. Germline V lookup: CDR1 KGHSH, CDR2 LQKENI. The DNA of the CDR3 is TGTGCCAGCTCACCATTGGGGACGGGATCCTACAATGAGCAGTTCTTC. The encoded protein is CASSPLGTGSYNEQFF.

This clonotype was counted ten times or more. Given a much more abundant clone one base away, this may be a read error. The rearrangement joins TRBV7-8 to TRBJ2-1; tentatively, D is TRBD2 (5 bases). This CDR3 spans 14 amino acids. Per germline, CDR1 SGHVS and CDR2 FQNEAQ. CDR3 DNA sequence: TGTGCCAGCAGCTCTTGGACTGGGCGGAATGGGCAGTTCTTC. Amino acid sequence: CASSSWTGRNGQFF.

This clonotype was seen ten or more times. With a much larger clone just one base away, this may be a read error. The chain combines TRBV29-1 with TRBJ2-1; D may be TRBD2 (7 bases). The CDR3 consists of 14 residues. Germline CDR1 reads SQVTM; CDR2 reads ANQGSEA. CDR3 in DNA: TGCAGCGTTGAACCAGGACTAGGGACAAATGGGCAGTTCTTC. The encoded protein is CSVEPGLGTNGQFF.

This clonotype was seen ten or more times. The chain couples TRBV6-5 to TRBJ2-3; D is undetermined. CDR3 length equals 12 residues. The V gene lost 6 bases and the J gene lost 4 bases, with 8 bases spanning the gap. CDR1 and CDR2 from the germline V gene are MNHEY and SVGAGI. The CDR3 sequence: CASRSGPDTQYF. In nucleotides, the CDR3 is TGTGCCAGCAGAAGTGGACCAGATACGCAGTATTTT.

This clonotype was detected many times. The chain is built from TRBV24-1 and TRBJ2-1, with TRBD1 matching over 9 bases. Germline V gives CDR1 KGHDR, CDR2 SFDVKD. The CDR3 sequence is 16 residues long. Trimming at V came to 6 bases and at J to 7 bases, leaving 12 bases not matched to a gene. The CDR3 DNA is TGTGCCACCAGTTCGCCCACGGGACAGGGTCGTAATGAGCAGTTCTTC. Protein product: CATSSPTGQGRNEQFF.

This clonotype appeared many times. The CDR3: CASRPAGARAGELFF. DNA for the CDR3: TGTGCCAGCAGGCCGGCAGGGGCCAGGGCCGGGGAGCTGTTTTTT. This chain joins TRBV12-3 or TRBV12-4 and TRBJ2-2; tentatively, D is TRBD1 (6 bases). Trimming removed 6 bases at V and 6 bases at J, with 17 bases between. The length of the CDR3 is 15 residues.

This clonotype was observed many times. The rearrangement links TRBV6-6 to TRBJ2-2; D may be TRBD2 (5 bases). The CDR3 has 14 residues. Germline CDR1 and CDR2: MNHNY and SVGAGI (reference sequence). V was shortened by 5 bases and J by 4 bases, with 11 bases between the two germline ends. As DNA, the CDR3 is TGTGCCAGCAGTGCGGACTCCTCCACCGGGGAGCTGTTTTTT. Protein sequence: CASSADSSTGELFF.

There are many counts of this clonotype. The DNA of the CDR3 is TGTGCCAGCTCATCGGGACTAGCGGGAGTGAAAGAGCAGTACTTC. Translated, it gives CASSSGLAGVKEQYF. The chain uses TRBV18 and TRBJ2-7; 14 bases line up with TRBD2. This CDR3 spans 15 amino acids. The V gene end was trimmed by 5 bases and the J gene end by 7 bases; junction bases not matched to a gene: 7. Per the germline V gene, CDR1 is KGHSH and CDR2 is LQKENI. The full variable domain, its missing parts supplied by reference TRBV18 and TRBJ2-7, is NAGVMQNPRHLVRRRGQEARLRCSPMKGHSHVYWYRQLPEEGLKFMVYLQKENIIDESGMPKERFSAEFPKEGPSILRIQQVVRGDSAAYFCASSSGLAGVKEQYFGPGTRLTVT.

The V gene is TRBV5-1, the J gene TRBJ2-7, with D possibly being TRBD1 (6 bases). The germline V gene encodes CDR1 SGHRS and CDR2 YFSETQ. The CDR3 extends over 15 amino acids. The ends were cut back, 5 bases at V and 2 bases at J, with 17 bases in the middle. For the CDR3, the DNA is TGCGCCAGCAGGATAGCCTCCGGGACAACCTACGAGCAGTACTTC. Translated: CASRIASGTTYEQYF.

This clonotype has ten or more counts. The chain employs TRBV29-1 and TRBJ2-2; 7 bases agree with TRBD2. Germline values: CDR1 SQVTM, CDR2 ANQGSEA. The CDR3 has 14 amino acids. Trimming took 3 bases from V and 4 from J; bases not matched to a gene: 5. The CDR3: CSVEWEGPTGELFF. As DNA, the CDR3 is TGCAGCGTTGAGTGGGAGGGCCCCACCGGGGAGCTGTTTTTT.

This clonotype was found many times. The chain combines TRBV6-6 with TRBJ2-1, with 8 bases aligning to TRBD1. The CDR3 length is 16 residues. Germline lookup yields CDR1 MNHNY and CDR2 SVGAGI (reference sequence). V lost 4 bases to trimming and J lost 0 bases; unmatched junction nucleotides: 5. The DNA of the CDR3 is TGTGCCAGCAGTTCTGACAGGGGCAGCTCCTACAATGAGCAGTTCTTC. Its translation is CASSSDRGSSYNEQFF.

This clonotype was observed at least ten times. This rearrangement joins TRBV28 to TRBJ1-2; possible D gene TRBD1, 6 bases. The V end was cut by 10 bases, the J end by 0 bases, with 15 bases between. Germline V gene lookup returns CDR1 MDHEN and CDR2 SYDVKM. This CDR3 comprises 14 residues. Written as DNA, the CDR3 is TGTGCCACACACTCCAGGGGTCCTAACTATGGCTACACCTTC. It is translated as CATHSRGPNYGYTF.

Many counts were recorded for this clonotype. The chain carries TRBV6-2 or TRBV6-3 and TRBJ1-5; D perhaps matches TRBD1 (5 bases). V dropped 6 bases and J dropped 6 bases, with 18 bases sitting between them. The CDR3 length is 15 residues. Germline values: CDR1 MNHEY, CDR2 SVGEGT. The CDR3 loop is CASSQRGDRSQPQHF. The CDR3 region has the DNA TGTGCCAGCAGCCAGCGCGGGGACCGGAGTCAGCCCCAGCATTTT.

This clonotype showed up many times. This chain links TRBV5-6 with TRBJ1-1; 8 positions match TRBD1. Trimming cost V 3 bases and J 3 bases; bases outside gene matches: 1. CDR1 and CDR2 from the germline V gene are SGHDT and YYEEEE. This CDR3 is built from 13 residues. CDR3 coding DNA: TGTGCCAGCAGCTGGACAGGGTACACTGAAGCTTTCTTT. It yields the protein CASSWTGYTEAFF.

This clonotype occurred many times. This chain links TRBV15 with TRBJ1-5; a possible D gene is TRBD1 (5 bases). The CDR3 extends over 16 amino acids. Trimming removed 0 bases from V and 7 bases from J, with 16 bases in between. Germline-derived CDR1 and CDR2 are LNHNV and YYDKDF (reference sequence). The CDR3 here is CATSREIQGRGQPQHF. CDR3 sequence (DNA): TGTGCCACCAGCAGAGAGATCCAGGGACGGGGACAGCCCCAGCATTTT.